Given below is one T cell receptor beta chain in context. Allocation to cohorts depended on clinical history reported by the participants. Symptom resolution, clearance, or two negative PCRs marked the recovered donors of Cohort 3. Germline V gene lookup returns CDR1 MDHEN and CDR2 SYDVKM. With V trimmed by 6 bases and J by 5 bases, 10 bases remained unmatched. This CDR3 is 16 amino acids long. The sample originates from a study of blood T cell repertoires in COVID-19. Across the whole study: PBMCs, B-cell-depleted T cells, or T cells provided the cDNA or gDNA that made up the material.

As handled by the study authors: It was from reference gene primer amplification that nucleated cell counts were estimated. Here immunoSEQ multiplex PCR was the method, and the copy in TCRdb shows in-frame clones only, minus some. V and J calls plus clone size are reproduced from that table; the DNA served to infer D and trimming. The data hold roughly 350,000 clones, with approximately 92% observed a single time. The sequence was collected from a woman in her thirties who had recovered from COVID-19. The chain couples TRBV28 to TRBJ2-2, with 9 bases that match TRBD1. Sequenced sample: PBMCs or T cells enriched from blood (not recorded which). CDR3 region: CASRLSGQGLTGELFF. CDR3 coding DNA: TGTGCCAGCAGACTCTCGGGACAGGGTCTAACCGGGGAGCTGTTTTTT.